This TCR beta chain was identified during a study of T cell responses to AZD1222 COVID-19 vaccine. General study findings and limits: Targets within unmutated variant regions were reportedly found for nearly half of spike-specific TCRs. Clonal diversity may have been underestimated in mostly white British donors. Just 5 or 6 AZD1222 recipients tested seropositive at baseline.

Of note for this clone: Its specificity is unknown.

The CDR3 length is 12 residues. V gave up 6 bases and J gave up 2 bases, with 7 bases separating them. Germline-derived CDR1 and CDR2 are MDHEN and SYDVKM. Assay: immunoSEQ multiplex PCR; the TCRdb copy retains only in-frame clones and omits some. The table records approximately 110,000 clones, 89% of them present only once. Source: peripheral blood, taken on day 0 of AZD1222 vaccination. The clonotype was recovered from an adult in good health. The chain recombines TRBV28 with TRBJ2-5; a weak D match, TRBD2 (5 bases). The CDR3 reads CASRLGQETQYF. The CDR3 region has the DNA TGTGCCAGCAGACTAGGGCAAGAGACCCAGTACTTC.